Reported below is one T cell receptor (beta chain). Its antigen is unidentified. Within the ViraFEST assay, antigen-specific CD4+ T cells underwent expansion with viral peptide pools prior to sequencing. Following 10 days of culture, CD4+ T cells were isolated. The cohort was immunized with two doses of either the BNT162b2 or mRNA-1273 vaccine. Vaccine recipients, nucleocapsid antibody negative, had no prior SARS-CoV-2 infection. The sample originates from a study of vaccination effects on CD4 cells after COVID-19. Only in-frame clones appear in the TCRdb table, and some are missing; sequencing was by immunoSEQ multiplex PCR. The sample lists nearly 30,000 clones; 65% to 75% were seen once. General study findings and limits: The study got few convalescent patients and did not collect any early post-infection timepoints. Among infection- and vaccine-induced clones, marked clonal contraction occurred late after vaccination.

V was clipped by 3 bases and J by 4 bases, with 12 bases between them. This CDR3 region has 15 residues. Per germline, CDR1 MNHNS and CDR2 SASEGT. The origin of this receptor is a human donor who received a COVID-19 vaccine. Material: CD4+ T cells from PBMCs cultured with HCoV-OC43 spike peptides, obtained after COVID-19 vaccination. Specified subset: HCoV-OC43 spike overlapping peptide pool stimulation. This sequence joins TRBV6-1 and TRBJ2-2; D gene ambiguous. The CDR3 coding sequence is TGTGCCAGCAGTGATAGGCAGAGCGCCACCGGGGAGCTGTTTTTT. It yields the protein CASSDRQSATGELFF.